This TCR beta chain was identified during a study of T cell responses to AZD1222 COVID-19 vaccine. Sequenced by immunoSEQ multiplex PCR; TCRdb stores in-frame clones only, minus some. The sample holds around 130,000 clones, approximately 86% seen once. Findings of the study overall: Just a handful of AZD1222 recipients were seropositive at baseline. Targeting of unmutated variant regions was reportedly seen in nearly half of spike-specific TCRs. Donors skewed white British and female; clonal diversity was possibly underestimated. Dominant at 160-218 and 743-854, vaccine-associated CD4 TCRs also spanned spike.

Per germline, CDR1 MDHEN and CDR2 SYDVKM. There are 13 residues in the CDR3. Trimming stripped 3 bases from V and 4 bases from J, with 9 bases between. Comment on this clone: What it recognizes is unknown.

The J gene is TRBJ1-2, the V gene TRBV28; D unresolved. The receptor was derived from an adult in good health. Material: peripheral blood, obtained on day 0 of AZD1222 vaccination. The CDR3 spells CASSFAGGYGYTF. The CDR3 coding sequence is TGTGCCAGCAGTTTCGCAGGTGGCTATGGCTACACCTTC.